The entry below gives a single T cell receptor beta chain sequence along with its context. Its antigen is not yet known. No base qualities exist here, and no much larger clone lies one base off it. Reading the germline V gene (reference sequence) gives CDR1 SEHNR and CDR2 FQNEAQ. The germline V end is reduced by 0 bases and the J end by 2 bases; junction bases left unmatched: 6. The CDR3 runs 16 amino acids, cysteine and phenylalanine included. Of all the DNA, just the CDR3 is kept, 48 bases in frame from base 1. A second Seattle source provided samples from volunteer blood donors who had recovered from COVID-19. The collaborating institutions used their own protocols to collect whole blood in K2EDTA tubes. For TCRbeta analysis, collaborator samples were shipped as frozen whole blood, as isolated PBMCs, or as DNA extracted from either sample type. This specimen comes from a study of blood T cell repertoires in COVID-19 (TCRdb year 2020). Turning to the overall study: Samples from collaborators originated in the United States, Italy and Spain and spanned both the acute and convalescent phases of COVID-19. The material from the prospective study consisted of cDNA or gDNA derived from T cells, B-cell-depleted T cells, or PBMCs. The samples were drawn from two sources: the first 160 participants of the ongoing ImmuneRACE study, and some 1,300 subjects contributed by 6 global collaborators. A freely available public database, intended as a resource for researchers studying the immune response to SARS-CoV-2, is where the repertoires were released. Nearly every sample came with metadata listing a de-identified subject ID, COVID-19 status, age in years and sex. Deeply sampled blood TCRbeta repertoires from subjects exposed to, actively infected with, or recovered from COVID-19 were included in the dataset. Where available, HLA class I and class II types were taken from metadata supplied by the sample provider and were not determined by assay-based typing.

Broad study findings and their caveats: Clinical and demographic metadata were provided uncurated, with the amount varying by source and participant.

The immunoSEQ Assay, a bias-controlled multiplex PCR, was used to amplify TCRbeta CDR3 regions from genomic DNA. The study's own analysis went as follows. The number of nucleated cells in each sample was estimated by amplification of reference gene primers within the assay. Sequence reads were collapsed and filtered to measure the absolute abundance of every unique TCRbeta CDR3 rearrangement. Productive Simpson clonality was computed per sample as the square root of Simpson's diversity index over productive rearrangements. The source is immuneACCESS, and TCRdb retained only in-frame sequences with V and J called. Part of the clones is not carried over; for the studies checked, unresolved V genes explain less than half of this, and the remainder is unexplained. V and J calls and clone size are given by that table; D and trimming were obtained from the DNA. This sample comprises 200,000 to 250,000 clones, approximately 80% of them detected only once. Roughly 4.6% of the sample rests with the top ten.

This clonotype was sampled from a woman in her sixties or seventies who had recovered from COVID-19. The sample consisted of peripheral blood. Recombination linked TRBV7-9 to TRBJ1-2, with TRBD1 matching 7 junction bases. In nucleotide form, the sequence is TGTGCCAGCAGCTTAGCGATGGGGACAGCCAACTATGGCTACACCTTC. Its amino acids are CASSLAMGTANYGYTF.